These 3 T cell receptor beta chains were all obtained from the same sample, sequenced in a study of cytomegalovirus exposure and HLA in healthy donors. Assay: immunoSEQ multiplex PCR; the TCRdb copy retains only in-frame clones and omits some. The table lists around 130,000 clones, around 85% of them singletons, with roughly 2% in the top ten. The sample consisted of PBMCs. These receptors all stem from a woman aged 25 to 45 in good health and CMV-seronegative.

The chain carries TRBV2 and TRBJ2-1, with a tentative D call TRBD2 (6 bases). V was pared by 8 bases and J by 6 bases, with 17 bases between. Germline V lookup: CDR1 SNHLY, CDR2 FYNNEI. There are 14 residues in the CDR3. CDR3 region: CASQGRLVGNEQFF. In DNA form, the CDR3 reads TGTGCCAGCCAGGGTAGACTAGTTGGCAATGAGCAGTTCTTC.

The V call is TRBV20-1, the J call TRBJ2-5; D remains unclear. Germline V lookup: CDR1 DFQATT, CDR2 SNEGSKA (reference sequence). With 7 bases removed from V and 7 bases from J, the gap between germline ends came to 13 bases. The CDR3 loop spans 11 amino acids. The CDR3 sequence: CSGWASGTQYF. DNA for the CDR3: TGCAGTGGCTGGGCCTCAGGGACCCAGTACTTC.

The chain uses TRBV11-3 and TRBJ2-3, with TRBD2 matching over 8 bases. Germline CDR1 is SGHNT and CDR2 is YENEEA. The CDR3 sequence is 14 residues long. V was pared by 3 bases and J by 5 bases, with 4 bases of the junction left unmatched. This chain's CDR3 is CASSFGGAVDTQYF. DNA of the CDR3: TGTGCCAGCAGCTTCGGGGGGGCGGTAGATACGCAGTATTTT.